The sequence of this T cell receptor (beta chain) was determined in a study of T cells after yellow fever vaccination. Study-wide background: It was SMART-Seq v4 Ultra Low Input that prepared the fractions with low cell numbers.

This clonotype was recorded a few times. As yet, its antigen is unknown. The CDR3 length is 16 residues. Germline-derived CDR1 and CDR2 are ENHRY and SYGVKD. V lost 2 bases, J lost 6 bases, and 17 bases lay in between. They built TCR cDNA with 5'RACE template switching, a step that put in a universal primer site and UMIs. One entry per CDR3 protein results from TCRdb running MiXCR on the 5' RACE reads. The sample lists about 550,000 distinct CDR3 sequences, around 21% seen once, with over 11% in the top ten. Study-wide points: Clonotypes appearing in both CD4 and CD8 compartments existed, and their share was small. FACS-sorted repertoires might harbor abundant contaminating clonotypes from the bulk population.

V is TRBV10-3 and J is TRBJ2-1; no clear D. The input for sequencing was PBMCs, taken 15 days after the yellow fever booster vaccination. This clonotype was obtained from a man under 40 who received the YFV17D yellow fever vaccine. The CDR3 region has the DNA TGTGCCATCAGTGAGGGTCGGCCCCCAGATCCCAATGAGCAGTTCTTC. Encoded protein: CAISEGRPPDPNEQFF.